This T cell receptor beta chain was retrieved from a study of prognosis after radiotherapy for stage I lung cancer. Findings and caveats of the study: Median unique TCR clones dropped from roughly 10,000 to 7,000 after stereotactic body radiation therapy. Patients who went on to get distant metastases had lower Shannon entropy after stereotactic body radiation therapy.

The CDR3 sequence is 14 residues long. CDR1 is SGHRS and CDR2 is YFSETQ in the germline V gene. Trimming took 0 bases from V and 6 from J, leaving 9 bases between them. Researchers used two-round multiplex PCR to amplify TCR beta CDR3 starting from genomic DNA. Amplification during the initial PCR round employed primers specific to each TRBV and TRBJ gene. In TCRdb, the multiplex PCR reads were re-called with MiXCR into one record per CDR3 protein. Altogether fewer than 25,000 distinct CDR3 sequences are present, less than 70% being singletons, with the ten largest covering 25% to 30%. Disease was node-negative on CT and PET/CT in all patients; none had prior chemotherapy, radiotherapy or other malignancies. This clonotype ranks as medium-sized. Its antigen is not known.

The origin of this receptor is a donor over 45 with non-small cell lung cancer. The input for sequencing was PBMCs, taken before or after stereotactic body radiation therapy (not recorded which). The chain is built from TRBV5-1 and TRBJ2-2; possibly TRBD1 for D (6 bases). The CDR3 loop reads CASSLEGVAGELFF. The CDR3 bases are TGCGCCAGCAGCTTGGAGGGGGTTGCCGGGGAGCTGTTTTTT.